This record looks at one T cell receptor (beta chain) sequence and its context. The record originates from a study of early T cells in non-severe SARS-CoV-2 infection. Unique molecular identifiers were affixed to single, distinct cDNA molecules. TCRdb analysed the 5' RACE reads with MiXCR anew, one entry per CDR3 protein. The repertoire holds 60,000 to 75,000 distinct CDR3 sequences, with around 11% as singletons. Germline V CDR1 and CDR2: SGHVS, FQNEAQ. The CDR3 consists of 17 residues. After removal of 5 bases from V and 5 bases from J, the junction contained 9 bases not matched to a gene. This TCR derives from an adult who was a healthcare worker with PCR-confirmed SARS-CoV-2 infection or an uninfected control (not recorded which). The sequenced material came from whole blood. The chain recombines TRBV7-8 with TRBJ2-5, with 15 bases that match TRBD2. For the CDR3, the DNA is TGTGCCAGCAGCCGAGGACTAGCGGGGGGGCCGGTGGAGACCCAGTACTTC. It codes for CASSRGLAGGPVETQYF.